Following are 27 T cell receptor beta chains from one sample sequenced in a study of regulatory T cells in long-lasting Graves disease. Time point: persistent/refractory GD, antithyroid drugs over 5 years with positive TRAb. PBMC RNA was the source of the TCR library. Libraries of TCR beta came from iRepertoire HTBI primers plus Arm-PCR of CDR3 regions. TCRdb itself ran the multiplex PCR reads through MiXCR, one entry per CDR3 protein. This table has hundreds of thousands of distinct CDR3 sequences, roughly a fifth appearing once. Material: peripheral blood mononuclear cells (PBMCs), obtained when the disease was refractory, from a patient treated with antithyroid drugs. All receptors derive from a female donor with Graves disease.

This clonotype was seen many times. This chain connects TRBV7-3 to TRBJ2-2; weak D call: TRBD1 (6 bases). V lost 5 bases to trimming and J lost 7 bases, with 14 bases between them. This CDR3 is 14 amino acids long. Germline CDR1 SGHTA, CDR2 FQGTGA. The DNA for the CDR3 is TGTGCCAGCAGCCCACAGGGTACAGGCGGGGAGCTGTTTTTT. It encodes CASSPQGTGGELFF.

This clonotype was counted only a few times. The chain couples TRBV2 to TRBJ2-1, with TRBD1 matching 9 bases. Germline CDR1 is SNHLY and CDR2 is FYNNEI. The CDR3 sequence is 14 residues long. The trim removed 7 bases at V and 7 bases at J, leaving 8 bases unmatched. Here the CDR3 reads CASNGQGRGNEQFF. Written as DNA, the CDR3 is TGTGCCAGCAACGGACAGGGGAGGGGGAATGAGCAGTTCTTC. Full variable domain (rest looked up from reference TRBV2 and TRBJ2-1): EPEVTQTPSHQVTQMGQEVILRCVPISNHLYFYWYRQILGQKVEFLVSFYNNEISEKSEIFDDQFSVERPDGSNFTLKIRSTKLEDSAMYFCASNGQGRGNEQFFGPGTRLTVL.

This sequence joins TRBV7-9 and TRBJ1-1, with D perhaps TRBD1 (5 bases). Per the germline V gene, CDR1 is SEHNR and CDR2 is FQNEAQ (reference sequence). This CDR3 region has 17 residues. The V gene lost 2 bases and the J gene lost 2 bases, with 18 bases spanning the gap. CDR3 region: CASSLISWGGDNTEAFF. CDR3 DNA sequence: TGTGCCAGCAGCTTAATCAGCTGGGGGGGTGACAACACTGAAGCTTTCTTT.

This clonotype was recorded a few times. The chain combines TRBV5-6 with TRBJ1-2; no firm D call. Germline V gives CDR1 SGHDT, CDR2 YYEEEE. V dropped 1 base and J dropped 5 bases, with 9 bases sitting between them. This CDR3 region has 13 residues. CDR3 coding DNA: TGTGCCAGCAGCTTGCGGACTTGGTATGGCTACACCTTC. Translation gives CASSLRTWYGYTF.

This clonotype was counted at least ten times. This chain uses TRBV7-9 with TRBJ2-7; D is perhaps TRBD2 (6 bases). Germline V lookup: CDR1 SEHNR, CDR2 FQNEAQ (reference sequence). Trimming left V 2 bases short and J 6 bases short, with 14 bases between. The CDR3 covers 14 residues. The CDR3 bases are TGTGCCAGCAGCTTACACTCCACAGCGGGCGAGCAGTACTTC. Translated: CASSLHSTAGEQYF.

This clonotype was counted a single time. The V and J genes are TRBV12-3 or TRBV12-4 and TRBJ1-1, with D possibly TRBD1 on 6 matching bases. V dropped 6 bases and J dropped 8 bases, with 10 bases sitting between them. The CDR3 loop spans 11 amino acids. CDR3 residues: CASSHREEAFF. The CDR3 DNA is TGTGCCAGCAGCCACAGGGAGGAAGCTTTCTTT.

The sample holds a few counts of this clonotype. The chain carries TRBV6-2 or TRBV6-3 and TRBJ1-3; TRBD1 might be the D (6 bases). This CDR3 has 15 residues. Germline V lookup: CDR1 MNHEY, CDR2 SVGEGT. V lost 2 bases and J lost 0, with 8 bases in between. The CDR3 spells CASSYDRSSGNTIYF. Written as DNA, the CDR3 is TGTGCCAGCAGTTACGACAGGAGCTCTGGAAACACCATATATTTT.

The table lists this clonotype with many counts. This rearrangement joins TRBV2 to TRBJ1-6, with 9 bases identical to TRBD1. The CDR3 is made up of 15 amino acids. In germline, CDR1 is SNHLY, CDR2 FYNNEI. The trim removed 3 bases at V and 6 bases at J, leaving 3 bases unmatched. In nucleotides, the CDR3 is TGTGCCAGCAGTGATGGGACAGGGTCTAATTCACCCCTCCACTTT. This sequence encodes CASSDGTGSNSPLHF.

The chain is built from TRBV4-1 and TRBJ2-7, with D uncertain. This CDR3 region has 14 residues. Trimming stripped 3 bases from V and 0 bases from J, with 9 bases between. The germline V gene has CDR1 MGHRA and CDR2 YSYEKL. The CDR3 reads CASSHLVTSYEQYF. The CDR3 nucleotides read TGCGCCAGCAGCCACTTGGTTACCTCCTACGAGCAGTACTTC.

This clonotype was recorded many times. V usage is TRBV7-9 and J usage is TRBJ1-1; D ambiguous. V shed 3 bases and J shed 0 bases, with 14 bases lying between them. This CDR3 spans 16 amino acids. Per germline, CDR1 SEHNR and CDR2 FQNEAQ (reference sequence). Here the CDR3 DNA reads TGTGCCAGCAGCTTTAGTCCGGGATCCTTGAACACTGAAGCTTTCTTT. The encoded protein is CASSFSPGSLNTEAFF.

There are many counts of this clonotype. The chain links TRBV27 to TRBJ1-1; D not resolved. The CDR3 is made up of 16 amino acids. Germline V gene sequence: CDR1 MNHEY, CDR2 SMNVEV (reference sequence). The V gene lost 0 bases and the J gene lost 1 base, with 12 bases spanning the gap. The CDR3 is CASSLSRAHRNTEAFF. The CDR3 coding sequence is TGTGCCAGCAGTTTATCGCGGGCACACCGGAACACTGAAGCTTTCTTT.

CDR3 in DNA: TGTGCCAGCAGCTTAATTACAGGGACTGGCGGTTTAAACACCGGGGAGCTGTTTTTT. Protein sequence: CASSLITGTGGLNTGELFF. V and J are TRBV11-2 and TRBJ2-2, with D tentatively TRBD1 or TRBD2 (6 bases each). Germline lookup yields CDR1 SGHAT and CDR2 FQNNGV. The ends were cut back, 2 bases at V and 2 bases at J, with 21 bases in the middle. The CDR3 loop spans 19 amino acids.

This clonotype was counted many times. V gene TRBV7-2 combines with J gene TRBJ1-4, with a possible D match to TRBD1 (5 bases). Germline CDR1 reads SGHTA; CDR2 reads FQGNSA. The CDR3 runs to 14 residues. The V end was cut by 1 base, the J end by 8 bases, with 11 bases between. CDR3 coding DNA: TGTGCCAGCAGCTTAGTAGGGGCTTCGGAAAAACTGTTTTTT. Residues: CASSLVGASEKLFF.

The genes are TRBV5-6 and TRBJ1-2; D ambiguous. V lost 1 base to trimming and J lost 2 bases, with 15 bases between them. Germline values: CDR1 SGHDT, CDR2 YYEEEE. This CDR3 comprises 16 residues. In DNA, the CDR3 is TGTGCCAGCAGCTTGTTGAGTTTCGGGTGGAACTATGGCTACACCTTC. As protein: CASSLLSFGWNYGYTF.

This clonotype occurred a few times. The V and J genes are TRBV7-2 and TRBJ2-5; maybe TRBD2 (6 bases). Germline V lookup: CDR1 SGHTA, CDR2 FQGNSA. CDR3 length: 15 amino acids. Trimming left V 5 bases short and J 4 bases short, with 17 bases between. Written as DNA, the CDR3 is TGTGCCAGCAGCCCGGGACTCGTCTTCGGAGAGACCCAGTACTTC. This codes for CASSPGLVFGETQYF.

In its sample, this clonotype was seen a few times. The chain joins TRBV19 to TRBJ1-2, with no clear D. The V end lost 3 bases, the J end lost 1 base, and 9 bases lay between the germline ends. From germline, CDR1 is LNHDA and CDR2 SQIVND (reference sequence). There are 14 residues in the CDR3. The CDR3 reads CASSINGDNYGYTF. The CDR3 bases are TGTGCCAGTAGTATCAACGGTGATAACTATGGCTACACCTTC.

The rearrangement links TRBV27 to TRBJ2-7; the D gene is possibly TRBD2 (5 bases). The CDR3 contains 14 residues. Trimming left V 5 bases short and J 2 bases short, with 13 bases between. Germline V gene sequence: CDR1 MNHEY, CDR2 SMNVEV (reference sequence). CDR3 coding DNA: TGTGCCAGCAGTCCTGGACTGGAACCCTACGAGCAGTACTTC. This gives the protein CASSPGLEPYEQYF.

This clonotype was picked up many times. The chain employs TRBV20-1 and TRBJ2-5; D perhaps matches TRBD2 (5 bases). V lost 5 bases to trimming and J lost 2 bases, with 15 bases between them. Germline loops: CDR1 DFQATT, CDR2 SNEGSKA (reference sequence). The CDR3 has 14 amino acids. In nucleotides, the CDR3 is TGCAGTGCTCCATTTTCACCGGGACAAGAGACCCAGTACTTC. It yields the protein CSAPFSPGQETQYF.

This clonotype was picked up many times. The V call is TRBV7-2, the J call TRBJ2-7, with 13 bases matching TRBD2. The trim removed 4 bases at V and 3 bases at J, leaving 3 bases unmatched. CDR1 and CDR2 from the germline V gene are SGHTA and FQGNSA. CDR3 size: 15 residues. The CDR3 nucleotides are TGTGCCAGCAGCTCGGGACTAGCGGGGTACTACGAGCAGTACTTC. This encodes CASSSGLAGYYEQYF.

This clonotype was observed a few times. In nucleotides, the CDR3 is TGTGCCAGCCGTTATAATAGCAATCAGCCCCAGCATTTT. Residues: CASRYNSNQPQHF. The rearrangement uses TRBV27 and TRBJ1-5; unclear D gene. Deletions cut 8 bases from V and 0 bases from J, with 8 bases between. The CDR3 runs to 13 residues. Germline CDR1 and CDR2: MNHEY and SMNVEV (reference sequence).

A few counts support this clonotype. This rearrangement joins TRBV7-2 to TRBJ1-2; 10 bases map to TRBD1. Looked up from germline, CDR1 is SGHTA and CDR2 is FQGNSA. J gave up 6 bases and V 2 bases, and 18 bases lay outside the gene matches. The CDR3 is 19 amino acids. In nucleotides, the CDR3 is TGTGCCAGCAGCTTATGGGTCACGGGGAGTGACAGGGGGCTAAATGGCTACACCTTC. It yields the protein CASSLWVTGSDRGLNGYTF.

In its sample, this clonotype was seen many times. The chain joins TRBV2 to TRBJ1-5; a weak D match, TRBD1 (5 bases). The germline V gene has CDR1 SNHLY and CDR2 FYNNEI. The CDR3 is 13 residues long. In nucleotides, the CDR3 is TGTGCTAGGGGCACCGACGTCAATCAGCCCCAGCATTTT. Its protein is CARGTDVNQPQHF.

This clonotype was detected a few times. This chain uses TRBV20-1 with TRBJ2-2, with 8 bases aligning to TRBD1. Germline V gene data show CDR1 as DFQATT and CDR2 as SNEGSKA (reference sequence). After removal of 3 bases from V and 0 bases from J, the junction contained 6 bases not matched to a gene. The length of the CDR3 is 16 residues. The CDR3 protein is CSASSRGQANTGELFF. The CDR3 bases are TGCAGTGCTAGTTCCAGGGGGCAAGCGAACACCGGGGAGCTGTTTTTT.

This clonotype was recorded at least ten times. The chain links TRBV13 to TRBJ1-1; 12 nucleotides align to TRBD1. The CDR3 totals 15 residues. Germline CDR1 is PRHDT and CDR2 is FYEKMQ (reference sequence). J gave up 11 bases and V 6 bases, and 13 bases lay outside the gene matches. The CDR3 coding sequence is TGTGCCAGCAGTCTAGGGGATGGGACAGGGGGCGATGCTTTCTTT. Translating it yields CASSLGDGTGGDAFF.

This chain connects TRBV4-3 to TRBJ1-1; D gene uncertain. In germline, CDR1 is LGHNA, CDR2 YSLEER. V lost 3 bases and J 7 bases, leaving 18 bases between the germline ends. CDR3 length equals 15 residues. CDR3 sequence: CASSQEWTPGGEAFF. CDR3 in DNA: TGCGCCAGCAGCCAGGAGTGGACCCCGGGAGGTGAAGCTTTCTTT.

Remarks on this clonotype: A much larger clone lies one base from this, so it may be a read error. CDR3 DNA sequence: TGTGCCAGCAGTTCCTCTAGCGGGACGCCCCCGGGGGAGCAGTACTTC. Protein sequence: CASSSSSGTPPGEQYF. The chain is built from TRBV6-5 and TRBJ2-7; TRBD2 agrees at 9 bases. This CDR3 has 16 amino acids. The V segment lost 4 bases and the J segment 7 bases; nucleotides outside the gene matches: 14. Germline-derived CDR1 and CDR2 are MNHEY and SVGAGI.

This clonotype was detected only a few times. The gene calls are TRBV19 and TRBJ2-7, with D possibly matching TRBD2 (5 bases). V was shortened by 0 bases and J by 5 bases, with 14 bases between the two germline ends. Germline V gene data show CDR1 as LNHDA and CDR2 as SQIVND (reference sequence). This CDR3 is built from 15 residues. As DNA, the CDR3 is TGTGCCAGTAGTATAGAGGCAGCTAGCCTTGACGAGCAGTACTTC. Translated, it gives CASSIEAASLDEQYF.